Listed here is a single T cell receptor (beta chain). Assignment of participants to cohorts was predicated upon participant-reported clinical history. These data belong to a study of blood T cell repertoires in COVID-19. Whole-study context: COVID-19 samples, acute and convalescent, were from the United States, Italy and Spain.

The germline V gene encodes CDR1 LGHDT and CDR2 YNNKEL (reference sequence). Losses at the gene ends were 4 bases for V and 2 bases for J; bases not matched to a gene: 7. The CDR3 consists of 16 residues. Here immunoSEQ multiplex PCR was the method, and the copy in TCRdb shows in-frame clones only, minus some. The sample records roughly 280,000 clones, about 87% being singletons. The gene calls are TRBV3-1 (or the pseudogene TRBV3-2) and TRBJ2-3, with 9 bases lining up with TRBD1. The sequence came from a woman aged 25-40 years with acute COVID-19. Sequencing was performed on PBMCs or T cells enriched from blood (not recorded which). The CDR3 region has the DNA TGTGCCAGCAGCCTAGACAGGGGGGCAATCACAGATACGCAGTATTTT. Amino acid sequence: CASSLDRGAITDTQYF.